Here is one T cell receptor beta chain with its context. What it recognizes is unknown. The CDR3 has 13 amino acids. With 1 base clipped from V and 14 bases from J, the junction kept 7 bases outside the gene matches. CDR1 and CDR2 (germline): KGHSH, LQKENI. The data originate from a study of OX40 agonist ivuxolimab in advanced cancers. Overall study: Earlier anti-PD-1, anti-PD-L1 or anti-CTLA-4 therapy was permitted; around 40% had received some.

General study findings and limits: On average, a greater number of expanded clones characterised CD8+ T cells relative to CD4+.

Profiling relied on immunoSEQ multiplex PCR, and the TCRdb table lists in-frame clones only, not all of them. The table lists about 93,000 clones, about 90% of them singletons. The rearrangement joins TRBV18 to TRBJ2-1; 8 bases align to TRBD2. Source: CD4+ or CD8+ T cells sorted from blood, taken in a trial of the OX40 agonist ivuxolimab. The clonotype comes from an adult with an advanced solid tumor such as melanoma, head and neck, liver or kidney cancer. CDR3 residues: CASSPRREGGKFF. CDR3 in DNA: TGTGCCAGCTCACCACGACGGGAGGGTGGGAAGTTCTTC.